This note documents a single TCR beta chain sequence. The data are from a study of cytotoxic CD8 clonotypes in ibrutinib-treated CLL. This table comes from immunoSEQ multiplex PCR, and its TCRdb copy is limited to in-frame clones, with some not included. The table lists 20,000 to 30,000 clones, approximately 71% of them singletons. V lost 3 bases to trimming and J lost 10 bases; unmatched junction nucleotides: 6. The V gene's germline CDR1 is MNHEY and CDR2 SMNVEV (reference sequence). The length of the CDR3 is 13 residues. This specimen was PBMCs, taken after 12 months of ibrutinib treatment. The chain recombines TRBV27 with TRBJ1-2; TRBD1 aligns across 9 bases. The TCR was taken from a human donor with chronic lymphocytic leukemia. CDR3: CASSLDRGVDYTF. Here the CDR3 DNA reads TGTGCCAGCAGTTTGGACAGGGGTGTTGACTACACCTTC.